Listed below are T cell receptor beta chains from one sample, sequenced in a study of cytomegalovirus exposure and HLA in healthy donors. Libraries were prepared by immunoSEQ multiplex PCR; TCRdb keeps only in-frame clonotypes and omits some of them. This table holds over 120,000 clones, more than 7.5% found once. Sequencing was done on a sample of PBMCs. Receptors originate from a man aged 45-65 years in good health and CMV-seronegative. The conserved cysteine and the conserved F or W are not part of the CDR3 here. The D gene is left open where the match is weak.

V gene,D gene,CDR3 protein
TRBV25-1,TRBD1,ASSDPGTGNYGYT
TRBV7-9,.,ASRQGVYTGELF
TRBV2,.,ASSVQQVSYEQY
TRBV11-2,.,ASSSPGRGASPLH
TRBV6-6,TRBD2,ASSTGGGRTDTQY
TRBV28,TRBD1,ASNEIGTDGRKLF
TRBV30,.,AWSVGSRAYGYT
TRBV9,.,ASSGQYSNQPQH
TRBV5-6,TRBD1,ASSARGRRANVLT
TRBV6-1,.,ASSGSFGSPNYSGNTIY
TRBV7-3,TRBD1,ASSLGTGEDYEQY
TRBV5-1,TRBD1,ASSSTGGYSEAF
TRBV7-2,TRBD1,ASSLWGQLYEQY
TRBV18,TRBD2,ASSPGLAGNHYEQY
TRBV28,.,ASSFRGAKSPSYEQY
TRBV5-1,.,ASSLEQPSTDTQY
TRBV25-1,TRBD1,ASSARQGVHSPLH